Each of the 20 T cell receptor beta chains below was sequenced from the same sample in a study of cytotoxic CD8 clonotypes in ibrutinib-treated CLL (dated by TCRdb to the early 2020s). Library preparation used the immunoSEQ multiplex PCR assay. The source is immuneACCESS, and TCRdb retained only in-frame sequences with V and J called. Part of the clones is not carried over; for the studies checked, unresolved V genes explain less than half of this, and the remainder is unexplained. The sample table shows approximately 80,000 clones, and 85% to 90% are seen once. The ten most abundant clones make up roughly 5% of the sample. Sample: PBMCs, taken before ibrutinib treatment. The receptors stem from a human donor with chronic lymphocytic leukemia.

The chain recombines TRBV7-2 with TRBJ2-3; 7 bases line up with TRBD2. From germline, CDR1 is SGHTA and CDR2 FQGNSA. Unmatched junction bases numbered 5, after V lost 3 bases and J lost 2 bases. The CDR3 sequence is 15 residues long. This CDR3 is CASSLGTTFTDTQYF. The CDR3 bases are TGTGCCAGCAGCTTGGGGACTACCTTCACAGATACGCAGTATTTT.

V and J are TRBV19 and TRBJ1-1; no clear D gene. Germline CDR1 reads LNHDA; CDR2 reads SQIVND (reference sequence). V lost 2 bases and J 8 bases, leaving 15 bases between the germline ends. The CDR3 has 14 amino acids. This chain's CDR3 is CASSITQPITEAFF. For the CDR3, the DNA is TGTGCCAGTAGTATAACCCAACCCATTACGGAAGCTTTCTTT.

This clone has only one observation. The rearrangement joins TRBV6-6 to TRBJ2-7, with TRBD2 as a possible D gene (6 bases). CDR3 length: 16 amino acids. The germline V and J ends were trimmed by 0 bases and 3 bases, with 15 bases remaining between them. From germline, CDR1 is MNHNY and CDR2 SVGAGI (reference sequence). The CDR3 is CASSYSPGTLVYEQYF. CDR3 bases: TGTGCCAGCAGTTACTCGCCAGGGACTCTTGTCTACGAGCAGTACTTC.

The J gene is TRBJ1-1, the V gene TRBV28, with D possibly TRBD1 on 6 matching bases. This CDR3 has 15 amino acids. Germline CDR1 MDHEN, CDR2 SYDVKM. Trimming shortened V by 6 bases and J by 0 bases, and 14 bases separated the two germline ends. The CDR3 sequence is CASSVGGTMNTEAFF. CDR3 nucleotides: TGTGCCAGCAGCGTAGGCGGGACAATGAACACTGAAGCTTTCTTT.

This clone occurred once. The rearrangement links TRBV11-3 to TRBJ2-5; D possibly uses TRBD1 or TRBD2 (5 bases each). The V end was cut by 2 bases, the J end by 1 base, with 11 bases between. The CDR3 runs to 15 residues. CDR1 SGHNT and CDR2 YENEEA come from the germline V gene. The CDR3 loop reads CASSLNGAGQETQYF. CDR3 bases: TGTGCCAGCAGCTTAAACGGGGCGGGCCAAGAGACCCAGTACTTC.

CDR3 nucleotides: TGTGCCAGCAGCGTAGTGACAGGGGCAGGGGATACGCAGTATTTT. It encodes CASSVVTGAGDTQYF. V gene TRBV9 combines with J gene TRBJ2-3; 8 nucleotides align to TRBD1. Unmatched junction bases numbered 6, after V lost 0 bases and J lost 6 bases. CDR1 is SGDLS and CDR2 is YYNGEE in the germline V gene. There are 15 residues in the CDR3. Together with reference TRBV9 and TRBJ2-3, the CDR3 gives the full variable domain: DSGVTQTPKHLITATGQRVTLRCSPRSGDLSVYWYQQSLDQGLQFLIQYYNGEERAKGNILERFSAQQFPDLHSELNLSSLELGDSALYFCASSVVTGAGDTQYFGPGTRLTVL.

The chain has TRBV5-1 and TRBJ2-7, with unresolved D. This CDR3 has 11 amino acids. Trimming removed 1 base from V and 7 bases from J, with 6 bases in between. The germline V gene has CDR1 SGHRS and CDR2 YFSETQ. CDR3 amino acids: CASSLQREQYF. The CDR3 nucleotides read TGCGCCAGCAGCTTGCAGAGGGAGCAGTACTTC.

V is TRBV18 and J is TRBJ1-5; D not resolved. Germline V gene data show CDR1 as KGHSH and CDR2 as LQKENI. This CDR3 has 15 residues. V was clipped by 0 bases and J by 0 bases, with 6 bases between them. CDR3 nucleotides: TGTGCCAGCTCACCACCCCCAGCTAGCAATCAGCCCCAGCATTTT. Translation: CASSPPPASNQPQHF.

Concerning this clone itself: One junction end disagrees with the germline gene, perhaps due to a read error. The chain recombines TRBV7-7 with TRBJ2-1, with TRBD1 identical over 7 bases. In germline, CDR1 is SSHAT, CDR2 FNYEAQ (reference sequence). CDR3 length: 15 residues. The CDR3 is CASSLRDSSYNEQFF. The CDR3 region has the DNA TGTGCTAGCAGCTTACGGGACAGCTCCTACAATGAGCAGTTCTTC.

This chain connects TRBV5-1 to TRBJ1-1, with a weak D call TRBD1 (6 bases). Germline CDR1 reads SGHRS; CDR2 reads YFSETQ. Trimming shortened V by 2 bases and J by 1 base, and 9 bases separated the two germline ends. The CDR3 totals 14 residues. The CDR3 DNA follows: TGCGCCAGCAGCTTTCTGACAGGGAACACTGAAGCTTTCTTT. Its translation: CASSFLTGNTEAFF.

CDR3 nucleotide sequence: TGTGCCAGTAGTAGAGACGGAGGTTACTACGAGCAGTACTTC. It is translated as CASSRDGGYYEQYF. The V and J genes are TRBV19 and TRBJ2-7; D possibly corresponds to TRBD2 (5 bases). Trimming removed 4 bases at V and 3 bases at J, with 13 bases between. The length of the CDR3 is 14 residues. Germline V gene sequence: CDR1 LNHDA, CDR2 SQIVND (reference sequence).

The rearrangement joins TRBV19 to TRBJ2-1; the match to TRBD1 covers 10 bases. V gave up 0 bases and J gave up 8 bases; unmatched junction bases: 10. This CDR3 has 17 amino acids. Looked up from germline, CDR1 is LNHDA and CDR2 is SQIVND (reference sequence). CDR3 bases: TGTGCCAGTAGTATAGATCGGGTGACAGGGGGCGAATATGAGCAGTTCTTC. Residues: CASSIDRVTGGEYEQFF.

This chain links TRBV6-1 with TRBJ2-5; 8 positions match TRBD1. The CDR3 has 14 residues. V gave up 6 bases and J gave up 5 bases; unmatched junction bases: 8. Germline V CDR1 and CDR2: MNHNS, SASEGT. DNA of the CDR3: TGTGCCAGCAGCGACAGGGGCTTGTCGGAGACCCAGTACTTC. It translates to CASSDRGLSETQYF.

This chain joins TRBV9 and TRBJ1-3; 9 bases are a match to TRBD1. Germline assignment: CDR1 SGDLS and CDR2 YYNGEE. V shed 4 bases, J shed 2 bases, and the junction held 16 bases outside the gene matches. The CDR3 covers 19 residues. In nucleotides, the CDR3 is TGTGCCAGCAGCCCCGACCGCCGGGACAGGGTTACGGCTGGAAACACCATATATTTT. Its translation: CASSPDRRDRVTAGNTIYF.

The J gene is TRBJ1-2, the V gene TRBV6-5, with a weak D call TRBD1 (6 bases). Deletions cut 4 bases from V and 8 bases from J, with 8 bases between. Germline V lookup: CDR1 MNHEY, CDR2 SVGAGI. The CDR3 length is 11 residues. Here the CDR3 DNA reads TGTGCCAGCAGTTCCCAGGGGGGCTACACCTTC. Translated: CASSSQGGYTF.

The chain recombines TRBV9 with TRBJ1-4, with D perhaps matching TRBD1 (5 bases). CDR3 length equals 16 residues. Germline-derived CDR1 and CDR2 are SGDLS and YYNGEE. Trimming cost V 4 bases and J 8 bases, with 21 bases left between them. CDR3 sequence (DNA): TGTGCCAGCAGCATCGGTTCCGGGACCCTAGGGGAAAAACTGTTTTTT. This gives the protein CASSIGSGTLGEKLFF.

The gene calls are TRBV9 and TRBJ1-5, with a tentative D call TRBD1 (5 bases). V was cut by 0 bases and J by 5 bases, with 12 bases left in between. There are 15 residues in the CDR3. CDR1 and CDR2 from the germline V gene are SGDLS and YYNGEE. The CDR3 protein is CASSVAPGGDQPQHF. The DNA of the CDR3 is TGTGCCAGCAGCGTAGCACCCGGGGGGGATCAGCCCCAGCATTTT. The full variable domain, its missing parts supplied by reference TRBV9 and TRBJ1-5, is DSGVTQTPKHLITATGQRVTLRCSPRSGDLSVYWYQQSLDQGLQFLIQYYNGEERAKGNILERFSAQQFPDLHSELNLSSLELGDSALYFCASSVAPGGDQPQHFGDGTRLSIL.

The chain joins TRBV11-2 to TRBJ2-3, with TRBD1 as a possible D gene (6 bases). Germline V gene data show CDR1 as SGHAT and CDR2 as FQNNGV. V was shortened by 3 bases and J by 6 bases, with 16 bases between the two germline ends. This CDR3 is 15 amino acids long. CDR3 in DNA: TGTGCCAGCAGCTTGGGGGCTGGGGACGGGGATACGCAGTATTTT. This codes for CASSLGAGDGDTQYF. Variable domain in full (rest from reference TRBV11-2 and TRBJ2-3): EAGVAQSPRYKIIEKRQSVAFWCNPISGHATLYWYQQILGQGPKLLIQFQNNGVVDDSQLPKDRFSAERLKGVDSTLKIQPAKLEDSAVYLCASSLGAGDGDTQYFGPGTRLTVL.

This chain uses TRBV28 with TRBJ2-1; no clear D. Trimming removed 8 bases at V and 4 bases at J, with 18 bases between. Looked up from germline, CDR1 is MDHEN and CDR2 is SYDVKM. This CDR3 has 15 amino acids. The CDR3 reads CASLPYVPGYNEQFF. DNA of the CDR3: TGTGCCAGCCTTCCCTATGTCCCCGGGTACAATGAGCAGTTCTTC.

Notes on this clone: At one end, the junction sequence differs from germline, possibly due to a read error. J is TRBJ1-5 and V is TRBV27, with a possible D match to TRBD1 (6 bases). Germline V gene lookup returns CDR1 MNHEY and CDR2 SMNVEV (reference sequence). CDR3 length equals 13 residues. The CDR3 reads CASSPGGKQPQHF. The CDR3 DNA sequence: TGTGCCAGCAGTCCGGGGGGCAAGCAGCCCCAGCATTTT.